The entry below describes one T cell receptor beta chain. These data are taken from a study of blood T cell repertoires in COVID-19. Authors' methods: Nucleated cell number was recorded as an estimate derived from reference gene primer amplification. Here immunoSEQ multiplex PCR was the method, and the copy in TCRdb shows in-frame clones only, minus some. V, J and clone size are those of that table, while D and trimming were read from the DNA. The sample records 450,000 to 500,000 clones, roughly 87% being singletons. The V gene's germline CDR1 is SGDLS and CDR2 YYNGEE. V was clipped by 6 bases and J by 2 bases, with 6 bases between them. This CDR3 has 11 residues.

Sequencing was carried out using PBMCs or T cells enriched from blood (not recorded which). The chain combines TRBV9 with TRBJ2-7; D remains unclear. This TCR derives from a woman in her late teens or twenties who had recovered from COVID-19. The CDR3 reads CASTGTYEQYF. The CDR3 nucleotides read TGTGCCAGCACAGGAACCTACGAGCAGTACTTC.